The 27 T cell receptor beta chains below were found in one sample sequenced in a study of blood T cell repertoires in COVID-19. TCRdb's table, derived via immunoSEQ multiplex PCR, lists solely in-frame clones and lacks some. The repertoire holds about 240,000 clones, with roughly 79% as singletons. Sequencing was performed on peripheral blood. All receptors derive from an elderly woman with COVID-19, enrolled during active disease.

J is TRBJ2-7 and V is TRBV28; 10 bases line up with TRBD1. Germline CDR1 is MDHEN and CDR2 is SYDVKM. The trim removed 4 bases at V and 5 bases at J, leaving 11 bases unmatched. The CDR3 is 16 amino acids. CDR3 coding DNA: TGTGCCAGCAGTTCCAACCGGGACAGGGGAGCAGACGAGCAGTACTTC. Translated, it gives CASSSNRDRGADEQYF.

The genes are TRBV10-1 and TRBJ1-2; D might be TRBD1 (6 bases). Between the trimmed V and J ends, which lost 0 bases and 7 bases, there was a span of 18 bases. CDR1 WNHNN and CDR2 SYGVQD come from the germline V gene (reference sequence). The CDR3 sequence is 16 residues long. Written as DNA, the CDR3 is TGCGCCAGCAGTGAGTCTTCTGGGGGCGGGAGAGGTGGCTACACCTTC. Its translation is CASSESSGGGRGGYTF.

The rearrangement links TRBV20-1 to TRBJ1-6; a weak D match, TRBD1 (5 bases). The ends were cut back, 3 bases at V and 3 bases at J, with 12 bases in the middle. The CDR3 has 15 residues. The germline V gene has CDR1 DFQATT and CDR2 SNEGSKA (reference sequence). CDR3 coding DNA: TGCAGTGCTAGTTCAGGGATCGACTATAATTCACCCCTCCACTTT. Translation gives CSASSGIDYNSPLHF.

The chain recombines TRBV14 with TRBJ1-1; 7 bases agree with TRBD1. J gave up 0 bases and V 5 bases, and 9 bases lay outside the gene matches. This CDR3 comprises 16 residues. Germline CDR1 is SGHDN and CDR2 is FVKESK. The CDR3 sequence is CASSSRQGSLNTEAFF. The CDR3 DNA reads TGTGCCAGCAGCTCCCGACAGGGCTCCTTGAACACTGAAGCTTTCTTT.

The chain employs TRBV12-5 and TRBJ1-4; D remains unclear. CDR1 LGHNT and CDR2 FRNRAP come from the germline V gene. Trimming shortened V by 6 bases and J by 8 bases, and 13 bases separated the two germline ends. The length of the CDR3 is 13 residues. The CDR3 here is CASGGSAEEKLFF. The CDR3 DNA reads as TGTGCTAGTGGGGGGAGCGCGGAGGAAAAACTGTTTTTT.

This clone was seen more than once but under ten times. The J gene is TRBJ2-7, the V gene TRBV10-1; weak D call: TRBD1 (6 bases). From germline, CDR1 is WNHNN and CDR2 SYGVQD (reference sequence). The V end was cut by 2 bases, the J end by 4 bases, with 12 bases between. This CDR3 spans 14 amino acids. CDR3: CASSEVDRPYEQYF. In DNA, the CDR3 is TGCGCCAGCAGTGAGGTTGACAGGCCTTACGAGCAGTACTTC.

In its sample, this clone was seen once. In DNA, the CDR3 is TGCAGCGTTGAAGGACTAGCGGTGAACACAGATACGCAGTATTTT. Its translation is CSVEGLAVNTDTQYF. The gene calls are TRBV29-1 and TRBJ2-3; TRBD2 matches at 9 bases. The germline V gene has CDR1 SQVTM and CDR2 ANQGSEA. The CDR3 totals 15 residues. J was trimmed by 2 bases and V by 1 base; bases with no gene match: 4.

The DNA of the CDR3 is TGCGCCAGCAGCTTAGTATCATCCCCCCGTTCCCCACAATTCTATGGCTACACCTTC. It is translated as CASSLVSSPRSPQFYGYTF. J is TRBJ1-2 and V is TRBV5-1; no clear D. CDR1 is SGHRS and CDR2 is YFSETQ in the germline V gene. The CDR3 is 19 residues long. V shed 2 bases and J shed 4 bases, with 27 bases lying between them. The whole variable domain, remainder taken from reference TRBV5-1 and TRBJ1-2, is KAGVTQTPRYLIKTRGQQVTLSCSPISGHRSVSWYQQTPGQGLQFLFEYFSETQRNKGNFPGRFSGRQFSNSRSEMNVSTLELGDSALYLCASSLVSSPRSPQFYGYTFGSGTRLTVV.

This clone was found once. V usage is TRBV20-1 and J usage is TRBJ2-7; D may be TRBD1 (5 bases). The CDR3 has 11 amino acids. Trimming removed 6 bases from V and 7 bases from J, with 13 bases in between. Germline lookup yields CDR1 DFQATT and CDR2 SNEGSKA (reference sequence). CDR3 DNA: TGCAGTGCCTTGCCTAGGGGAGAGCAGTACTTC. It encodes CSALPRGEQYF.

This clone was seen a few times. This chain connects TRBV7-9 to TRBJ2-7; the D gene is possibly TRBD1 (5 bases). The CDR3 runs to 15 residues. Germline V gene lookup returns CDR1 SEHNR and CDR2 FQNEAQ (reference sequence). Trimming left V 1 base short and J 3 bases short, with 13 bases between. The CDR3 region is CASSLDQTDLYEQYF. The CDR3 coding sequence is TGTGCCAGCAGCTTAGATCAGACAGACCTCTACGAGCAGTACTTC.

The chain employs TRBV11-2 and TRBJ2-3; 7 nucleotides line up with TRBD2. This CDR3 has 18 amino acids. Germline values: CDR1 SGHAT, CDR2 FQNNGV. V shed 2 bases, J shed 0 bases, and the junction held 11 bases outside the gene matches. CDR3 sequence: CASSLTRGLAASTDTQYF. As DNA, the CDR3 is TGTGCCAGCAGCTTAACCCGGGGCCTAGCGGCTAGCACAGATACGCAGTATTTT.

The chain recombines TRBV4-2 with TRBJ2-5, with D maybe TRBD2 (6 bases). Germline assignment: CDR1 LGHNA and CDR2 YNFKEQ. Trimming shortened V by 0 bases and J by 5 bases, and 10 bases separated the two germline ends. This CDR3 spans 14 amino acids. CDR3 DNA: TGTGCCAGCAGCCAAGATACCGCGGGGGAGACCCAGTACTTC. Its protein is CASSQDTAGETQYF.

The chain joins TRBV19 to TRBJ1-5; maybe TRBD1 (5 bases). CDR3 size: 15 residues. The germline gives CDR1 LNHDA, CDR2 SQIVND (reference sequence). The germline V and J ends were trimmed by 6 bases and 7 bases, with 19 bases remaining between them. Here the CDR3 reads CASSSYRRWGQPQHF. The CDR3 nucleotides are TGTGCCAGTAGCTCATACCGAAGATGGGGCCAGCCCCAGCATTTT. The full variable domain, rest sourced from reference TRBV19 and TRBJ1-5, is DGGITQSPKYLFRKEGQNVTLSCEQNLNHDAMYWYRQDPGQGLRLIYYSQIVNDFQKGDIAEGYSVSREKKESFPLTVTSAQKNPTAFYLCASSSYRRWGQPQHFGDGTRLSIL.

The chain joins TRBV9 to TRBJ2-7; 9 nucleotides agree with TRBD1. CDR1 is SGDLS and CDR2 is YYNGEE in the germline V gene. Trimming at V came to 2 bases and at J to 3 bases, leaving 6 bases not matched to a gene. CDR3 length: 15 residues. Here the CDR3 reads CASSVRTGDNYEQYF. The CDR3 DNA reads TGTGCCAGCAGCGTTCGGACAGGGGACAACTACGAGCAGTACTTC.

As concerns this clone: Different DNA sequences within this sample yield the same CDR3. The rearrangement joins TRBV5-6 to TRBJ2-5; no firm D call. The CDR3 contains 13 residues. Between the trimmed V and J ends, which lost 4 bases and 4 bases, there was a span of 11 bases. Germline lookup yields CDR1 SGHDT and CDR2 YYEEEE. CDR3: CASSLNFLETQYF. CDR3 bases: TGTGCCAGCAGCCTAAACTTCCTAGAGACCCAGTACTTC. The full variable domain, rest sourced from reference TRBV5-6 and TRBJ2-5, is DAGVTQSPTHLIKTRGQQVTLRCSPKSGHDTVSWYQQALGQGPQFIFQYYEEEERQRGNFPDRFSGHQFPNYSSELNVNALLLGDSALYLCASSLNFLETQYFGPGTRLLVL.

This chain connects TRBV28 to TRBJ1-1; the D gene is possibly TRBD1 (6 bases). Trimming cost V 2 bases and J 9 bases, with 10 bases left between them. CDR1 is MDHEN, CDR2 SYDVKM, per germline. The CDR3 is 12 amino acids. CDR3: CASSLIQGQAFF. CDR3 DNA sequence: TGTGCCAGCAGTTTAATCCAGGGGCAAGCTTTCTTT. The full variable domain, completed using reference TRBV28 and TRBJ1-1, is DVKVTQSSRYLVKRTGEKVFLECVQDMDHENMFWYRQDPGLGLRLIYFSYDVKMKEKGDIPEGYSVSREKKERFSLILESASTNQTSMYLCASSLIQGQAFFGQGTRLTVV.

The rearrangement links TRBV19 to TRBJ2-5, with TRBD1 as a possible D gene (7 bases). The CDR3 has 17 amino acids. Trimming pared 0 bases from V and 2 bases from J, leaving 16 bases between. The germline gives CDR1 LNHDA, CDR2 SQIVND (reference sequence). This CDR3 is CASSIDVAGGIQETQYF. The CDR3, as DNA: TGTGCCAGTAGTATAGACGTGGCAGGGGGGATTCAAGAGACCCAGTACTTC.

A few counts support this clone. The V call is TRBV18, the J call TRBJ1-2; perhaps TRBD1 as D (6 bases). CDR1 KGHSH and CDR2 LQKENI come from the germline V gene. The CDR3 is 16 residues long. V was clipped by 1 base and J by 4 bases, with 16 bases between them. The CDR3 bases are TGTGCCAGCTCACCACTTACTTCGGGACACCTCTATGGCTACACCTTC. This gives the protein CASSPLTSGHLYGYTF.

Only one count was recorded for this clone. The DNA for the CDR3 is TGTGCCAGCAGCCCGGGGGAGTGGCACACTGAAGCTTTCTTT. The encoded protein is CASSPGEWHTEAFF. The chain employs TRBV3-1 (or the pseudogene TRBV3-2) and TRBJ1-1, with TRBD1 as a possible D gene (5 bases). CDR3 size: 14 residues. Per the germline V gene, CDR1 is LGHDT and CDR2 is YNNKEL (reference sequence). V lost 4 bases and J 3 bases, leaving 12 bases between the germline ends.

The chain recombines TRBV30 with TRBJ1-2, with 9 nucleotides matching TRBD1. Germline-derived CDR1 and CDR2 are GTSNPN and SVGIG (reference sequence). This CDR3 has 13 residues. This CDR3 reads CASARDRDYGYTF. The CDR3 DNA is TGTGCATCCGCCCGGGACAGGGACTATGGCTACACCTTC. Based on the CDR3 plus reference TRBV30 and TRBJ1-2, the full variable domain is SQTIHQWPATLVQPVGSPLSLECTVEGTSNPNLYWYRQAAGRGLQLLFYSVGIGQISSEVPQNLSASRPQDRQFILSSKKLLLSDSGFYLCASARDRDYGYTFGSGTRLTVV.

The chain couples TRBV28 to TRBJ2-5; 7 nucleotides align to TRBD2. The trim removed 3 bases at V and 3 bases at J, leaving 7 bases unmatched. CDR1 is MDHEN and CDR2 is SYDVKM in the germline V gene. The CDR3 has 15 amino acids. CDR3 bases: TGTGCCAGCAGTTTGGGAGGACTAGGGAAAGAGACCCAGTACTTC. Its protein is CASSLGGLGKETQYF.

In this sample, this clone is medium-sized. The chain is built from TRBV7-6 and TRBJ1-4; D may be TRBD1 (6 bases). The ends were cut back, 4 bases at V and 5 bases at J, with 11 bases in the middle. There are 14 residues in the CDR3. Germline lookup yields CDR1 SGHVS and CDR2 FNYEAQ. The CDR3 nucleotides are TGTGCCAGCAGCTCCGGACAGAAAAATGAAAAACTGTTTTTT. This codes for CASSSGQKNEKLFF.

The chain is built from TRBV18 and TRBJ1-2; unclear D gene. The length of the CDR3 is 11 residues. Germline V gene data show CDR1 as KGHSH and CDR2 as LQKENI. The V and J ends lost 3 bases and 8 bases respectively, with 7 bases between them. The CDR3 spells CASSPSEGYTF. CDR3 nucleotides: TGTGCCAGCTCACCTTCTGAGGGCTACACCTTC. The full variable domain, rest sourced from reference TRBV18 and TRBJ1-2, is NAGVMQNPRHLVRRRGQEARLRCSPMKGHSHVYWYRQLPEEGLKFMVYLQKENIIDESGMPKERFSAEFPKEGPSILRIQQVVRGDSAAYFCASSPSEGYTFGSGTRLTVV.

In DNA, the CDR3 is TGTGCCATCATGGGGACAGGAGATCAGCCCCAGCATTTT. This codes for CAIMGTGDQPQHF. The chain combines TRBV28 with TRBJ1-5, with 8 bases identical to TRBD1. V lost 10 bases and J lost 5; bases outside the gene matches: 7. Germline CDR1 is MDHEN and CDR2 is SYDVKM. The CDR3 spans 13 residues.

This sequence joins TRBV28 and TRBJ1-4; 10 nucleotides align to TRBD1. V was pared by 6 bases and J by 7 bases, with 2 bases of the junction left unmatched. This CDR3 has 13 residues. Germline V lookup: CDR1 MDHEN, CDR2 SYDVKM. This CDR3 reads CASRGTGAEKLFF. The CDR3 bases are TGTGCCAGCAGGGGGACAGGGGCTGAAAAACTGTTTTTT.

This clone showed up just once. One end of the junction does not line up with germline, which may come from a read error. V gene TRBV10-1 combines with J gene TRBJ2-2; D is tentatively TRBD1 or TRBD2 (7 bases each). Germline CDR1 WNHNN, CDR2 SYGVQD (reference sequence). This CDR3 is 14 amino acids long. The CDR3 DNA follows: TGCGCCCGCAGGGGGGGGGCGGCCACCGGGGAGCTGTTTTTT. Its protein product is CARRGGAATGELFF.

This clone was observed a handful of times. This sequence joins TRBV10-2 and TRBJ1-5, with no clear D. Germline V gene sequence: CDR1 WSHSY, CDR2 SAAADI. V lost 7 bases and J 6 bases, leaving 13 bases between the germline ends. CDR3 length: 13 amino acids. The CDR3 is CASTLDLVQPQHF. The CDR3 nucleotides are TGCGCCAGCACGTTAGACTTGGTTCAGCCCCAGCATTTT.